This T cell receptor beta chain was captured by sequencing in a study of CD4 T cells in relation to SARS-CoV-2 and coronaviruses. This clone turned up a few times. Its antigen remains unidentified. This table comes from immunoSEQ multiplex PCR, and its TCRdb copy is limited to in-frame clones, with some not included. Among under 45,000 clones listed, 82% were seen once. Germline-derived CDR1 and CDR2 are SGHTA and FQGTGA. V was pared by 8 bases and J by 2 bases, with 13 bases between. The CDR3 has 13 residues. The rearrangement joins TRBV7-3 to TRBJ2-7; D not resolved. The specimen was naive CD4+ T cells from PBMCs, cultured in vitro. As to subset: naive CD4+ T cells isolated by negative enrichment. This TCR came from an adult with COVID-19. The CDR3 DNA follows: TGTGCCAGCGCCGGCGGACCGACCTACGAGCAGTACTTC. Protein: CASAGGPTYEQYF.